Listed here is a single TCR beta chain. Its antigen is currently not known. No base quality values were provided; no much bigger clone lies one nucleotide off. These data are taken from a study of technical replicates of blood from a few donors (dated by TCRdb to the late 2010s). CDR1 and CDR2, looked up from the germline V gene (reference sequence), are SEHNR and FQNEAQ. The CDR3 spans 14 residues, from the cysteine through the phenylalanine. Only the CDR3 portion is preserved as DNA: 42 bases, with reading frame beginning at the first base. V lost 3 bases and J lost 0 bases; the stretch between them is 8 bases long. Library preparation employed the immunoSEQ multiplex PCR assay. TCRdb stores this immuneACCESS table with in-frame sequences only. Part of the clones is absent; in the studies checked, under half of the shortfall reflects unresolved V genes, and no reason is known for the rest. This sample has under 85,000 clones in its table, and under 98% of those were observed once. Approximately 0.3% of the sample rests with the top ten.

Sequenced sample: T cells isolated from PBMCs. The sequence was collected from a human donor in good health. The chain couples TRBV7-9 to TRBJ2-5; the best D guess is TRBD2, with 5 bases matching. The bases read TGTGCCAGCAGCTTCACGGGGTACCAAGAGACCCAGTACTTC. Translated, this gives CASSFTGYQETQYF.